The next 24 T cell receptor beta chains were all read from a single sample in a study of HIV-infected patients and healthy controls. No cell fractionation was done, so the repertoire covers all unsorted peripheral blood T cells. Reverse transcription used roughly 450 ng RNA and constant-region primers for alpha and beta. Each of the alpha and beta chains got its own library through chain-specific third strand synthesis with indices. TCRdb re-derived calls from the 5' RACE reads in MiXCR, one entry per CDR3 protein. This table has about 24,000 distinct CDR3 sequences, about 9% appearing once. The source material was blood. The source is an adult in good health.

This clonotype was seen a handful of times. The V call is TRBV6-2 or TRBV6-3, the J call TRBJ2-4; D is unresolved. V was pared by 2 bases and J by 7 bases, with 18 bases between. Germline-derived CDR1 and CDR2 are MNHEY and SVGEGT. The CDR3 contains 16 residues. The CDR3 loop is CASSYSRREYQNIQYF. CDR3 DNA: TGTGCCAGCAGTTACAGCCGGCGAGAGTACCAGAACATTCAGTACTTC.

This clonotype counts as medium-sized. The chain couples TRBV5-1 to TRBJ2-1, with 12 positions matching TRBD2. The CDR3 loop spans 17 amino acids. Germline V CDR1 and CDR2: SGHRS, YFSETQ. The V segment lost 2 bases and the J segment 4 bases; nucleotides outside the gene matches: 7. The CDR3 region has the DNA TGCGCCAGCAGCTTTCCTACTAGCGGGGGGCAATACAATGAGCAGTTCTTC. The encoded protein is CASSFPTSGGQYNEQFF.

This clonotype was observed at least ten times. This chain uses TRBV7-2 with TRBJ2-3, with 8 bases matching TRBD1. Germline V CDR1 and CDR2: SGHTA, FQGNSA. The V segment lost 1 base and the J segment 2 bases; nucleotides outside the gene matches: 5. The CDR3 has 16 residues. The CDR3: CASSLGTGYDTDTQYF. The CDR3, as DNA: TGTGCCAGCAGCTTAGGGACAGGGTACGACACAGATACGCAGTATTTT. Combining the CDR3 with reference TRBV7-2 and TRBJ2-3 gives the whole variable domain GAGVSQSPSNKVTEKGKDVELRCDPISGHTALYWYRQSLGQGLEFLIYFQGNSAPDKSGLPSDRFSAERTGGSVSTLTIQRTQQEDSAVYLCASSLGTGYDTDTQYFGPGTRLTVL.

This clonotype was observed at least ten times. The V call is TRBV12-3 or TRBV12-4, the J call TRBJ2-7, with 8 bases matching TRBD1. V was clipped by 5 bases and J by 3 bases; unmatched bases: 6. The CDR3 contains 14 residues. The CDR3, as DNA: TGTGCCAGCAGTAAGGGACAGGATTACTACGAGCAGTACTTC. Amino acid sequence: CASSKGQDYYEQYF.

This clonotype was detected ten times or more. The J gene is TRBJ1-3, the V gene TRBV11-2, with D hard to call. Germline V gives CDR1 SGHAT, CDR2 FQNNGV. The CDR3 runs 14 residues. Trimming took off 1 base at V and 0 bases at J, with 4 bases between the two ends. CDR3 in amino acids: CASSLAFSGNTIYF. For the CDR3, the DNA is TGTGCCAGCAGCTTAGCGTTCTCTGGAAACACCATATATTTT. Full variable domain (rest looked up from reference TRBV11-2 and TRBJ1-3): EAGVAQSPRYKIIEKRQSVAFWCNPISGHATLYWYQQILGQGPKLLIQFQNNGVVDDSQLPKDRFSAERLKGVDSTLKIQPAKLEDSAVYLCASSLAFSGNTIYFGEGSWLTVV.

The J gene is TRBJ2-6, the V gene TRBV30, with 10 bases lining up with TRBD1. Germline V gene sequence: CDR1 GTSNPN, CDR2 SVGIG (reference sequence). V lost 6 bases, J lost 1 base, and 9 bases stayed unmatched. The CDR3 runs 17 residues. CDR3 protein: CACLAGTGVSGANVLTF. CDR3 nucleotide sequence: TGTGCCTGCTTGGCCGGGACAGGGGTATCTGGGGCCAACGTCCTGACTTTC.

This clonotype was observed at least ten times. V gene TRBV5-1 combines with J gene TRBJ1-1; D is ambiguous. The CDR3 extends over 16 amino acids. Trimming removed 2 bases from V and 2 bases from J, with 16 bases in between. Germline values: CDR1 SGHRS, CDR2 YFSETQ. CDR3 in DNA: TGCGCCAGCAGCTTAGGGTGGACGGTAGTAAACACTGAAGCTTTCTTT. Amino acid sequence: CASSLGWTVVNTEAFF.

This clonotype was recorded at least ten times. DNA for the CDR3: TGTGCCAGCAGTCCGTGGGTCCTTTCGTCAGATACGCAGTATTTT. This sequence encodes CASSPWVLSSDTQYF. This rearrangement joins TRBV27 to TRBJ2-3; D is unresolved. Trimming left V 5 bases short and J 4 bases short, with 16 bases between. The CDR3 has 15 amino acids. Germline V gene data show CDR1 as MNHEY and CDR2 as SMNVEV (reference sequence).

At least ten counts were recorded for this clonotype. This chain uses TRBV5-1 with TRBJ2-3; D remains unclear. Germline V gene lookup returns CDR1 SGHRS and CDR2 YFSETQ. This CDR3 has 14 residues. Trimming left V 0 bases short and J 2 bases short, with 7 bases between. The CDR3 protein is CASSLGDITDTQYF. CDR3 nucleotide sequence: TGCGCCAGCAGCTTGGGAGACATCACAGATACGCAGTATTTT.

This clonotype was seen at least ten times. This sequence joins TRBV7-9 and TRBJ2-7, with D possibly TRBD2 on 6 matching bases. The CDR3 covers 14 residues. Germline CDR1 SEHNR, CDR2 FQNEAQ (reference sequence). V was trimmed by 4 bases and J by 1 base, leaving 11 bases between them. CDR3 sequence reads: CASSSKGRSYEQYF. In DNA, the CDR3 is TGTGCCAGCAGCTCGAAGGGGAGGTCCTACGAGCAGTACTTC.

This clonotype came up many times. The rearrangement joins TRBV7-9 to TRBJ1-5, with no clear D. The germline V gene has CDR1 SEHNR and CDR2 FQNEAQ (reference sequence). The CDR3 is made up of 13 amino acids. Trimming left V 6 bases short and J 5 bases short, with 11 bases between. The DNA for the CDR3 is TGTGCCAGCAGTCAAGACCGGGATCAGCCCCAGCATTTT. This translates into CASSQDRDQPQHF.

There are many counts of this clonotype. The chain links TRBV6-6 to TRBJ2-4, with D possibly called TRBD1 or TRBD2 (5 bases each). With 5 bases removed from V and 1 base from J, the gap between germline ends came to 15 bases. Germline V gives CDR1 MNHNY, CDR2 SVGAGI (reference sequence). This CDR3 is built from 16 residues. The CDR3 protein is CASSNLGETAKNIQYF. The CDR3 DNA sequence: TGTGCCAGCAGTAACTTGGGGGAGACGGCCAAAAACATTCAGTACTTC.

At least ten counts were recorded for this clonotype. V gene TRBV4-3 combines with J gene TRBJ2-7, with a weak D call TRBD1 (5 bases). This CDR3 has 15 residues. Deletions cut 3 bases from V and 0 bases from J, with 12 bases between. Per the germline V gene, CDR1 is LGHNA and CDR2 is YSLEER. The CDR3 DNA is TGCGCCAGCAGCCAGCTCCAGGGTCGCTCCTACGAGCAGTACTTC. This translates into CASSQLQGRSYEQYF.

The chain carries TRBV6-6 and TRBJ1-5, with TRBD1 identical over 7 bases. V lost 10 bases, J lost 7 bases, and 13 bases stayed unmatched. Germline V gene data show CDR1 as MNHNY and CDR2 as SVGAGI (reference sequence). This CDR3 spans 14 amino acids. This CDR3 reads CATDETGSGQPQHF. CDR3 nucleotide sequence: TGTGCCACCGACGAGACAGGGTCAGGGCAGCCCCAGCATTTT.

There are many counts of this clonotype. The genes are TRBV20-1 and TRBJ1-5, with D hard to call. The CDR3 is made up of 15 amino acids. V gave up 3 bases and J gave up 5 bases, with 17 bases separating them. CDR1 is DFQATT, CDR2 SNEGSKA, per germline (reference sequence). This CDR3 is CSASRNELRHQPQHF. The CDR3 bases are TGCAGTGCTAGTAGAAACGAGCTTCGCCATCAGCCCCAGCATTTT.

This clonotype was recorded many times. CDR3 DNA: TGCGCCAGCAGCCCATATTATGCCGGGACAGGGGACAATGAGCAGTTCTTC. Its protein is CASSPYYAGTGDNEQFF. The chain has TRBV5-1 and TRBJ2-1, with TRBD1 matching 10 bases. J was trimmed by 5 bases and V by 4 bases; bases with no gene match: 12. In germline, CDR1 is SGHRS, CDR2 YFSETQ. The CDR3 extends over 17 amino acids. Filled out from reference TRBV5-1 and TRBJ2-1, the complete variable domain reads KAGVTQTPRYLIKTRGQQVTLSCSPISGHRSVSWYQQTPGQGLQFLFEYFSETQRNKGNFPGRFSGRQFSNSRSEMNVSTLELGDSALYLCASSPYYAGTGDNEQFFGPGTRLTVL.

Ten or more counts support this clonotype. The chain has TRBV6-1 and TRBJ1-2, with a weak D call TRBD1 (5 bases). This CDR3 spans 14 amino acids. The V and J ends lost 0 bases and 10 bases respectively, with 15 bases between them. CDR1 MNHNS and CDR2 SASEGT come from the germline V gene. In DNA, the CDR3 is TGTGCCAGCAGTGAAGCTCCAGGGCCTAACGTCTACACCTTC. It codes for CASSEAPGPNVYTF.

Note on this clonotype: A read error may produce the germline difference seen at one junction end. The CDR3 DNA sequence: TGTGCCAGTAGCGGAGATCTCTTGGGCTACACCTTC. Amino acid sequence: CASSGDLLGYTF. The J gene is TRBJ1-2, the V gene TRBV9; D gene ambiguous. Germline V gene sequence: CDR1 SGDLS, CDR2 YYNGEE. CDR3 length: 12 residues.

This clonotype was found once. The rearrangement uses TRBV3-1 and TRBJ1-3; no clear D gene. The CDR3 runs 12 residues. Germline assignment: CDR1 LGHDT and CDR2 YNNKEL (reference sequence). Between the trimmed V and J ends, which lost 4 bases and 4 bases, there was a span of 5 bases. The CDR3 reads CASSPVGNTIYF. The CDR3 nucleotides are TGTGCCAGCAGCCCCGTAGGAAACACCATATATTTT.

This clonotype was found many times. The genes are TRBV3-1 and TRBJ2-1; unclear D gene. The V and J ends lost 4 bases and 8 bases respectively, with 15 bases between them. CDR1 and CDR2 from the germline V gene are LGHDT and YNNKEL (reference sequence). CDR3 length: 14 amino acids. CDR3: CASSPPYGLDEQFF. Here the CDR3 DNA reads TGTGCCAGCAGCCCGCCCTACGGGTTAGATGAGCAGTTCTTC.

This chain joins TRBV4-1 and TRBJ2-7; D tentatively fits TRBD1 or TRBD2 (6 bases each). The CDR3 runs to 15 residues. Germline-derived CDR1 and CDR2 are MGHRA and YSYEKL. The ends were cut back, 1 base at V and 2 bases at J, with 12 bases in the middle. CDR3: CASSQVTGAAYEQYF. The CDR3 DNA reads TGCGCCAGCAGCCAAGTTACGGGGGCAGCCTACGAGCAGTACTTC.

This clonotype came up many times. The V call is TRBV5-4, the J call TRBJ2-7, with TRBD2 matching over 8 bases. The CDR3 extends over 15 amino acids. Trimming removed 4 bases from V and 0 bases from J; junction bases left unmatched: 6. Germline loops: CDR1 SGHNT, CDR2 YYREEE (reference sequence). The CDR3 nucleotides read TGTGCCAGCAGCCCGGCCGGGGGGGCCTCCTACGAGCAGTACTTC. The encoded protein is CASSPAGGASYEQYF.

This clonotype was seen ten or more times. The V call is TRBV27, the J call TRBJ1-2; TRBD1 matches at 7 bases. Losses at the gene ends were 5 bases for V and 6 bases for J; bases not matched to a gene: 15. This CDR3 has 16 amino acids. Germline V gives CDR1 MNHEY, CDR2 SMNVEV (reference sequence). The CDR3 region has the DNA TGTGCCAGCAGTCCCCAACAGGGGTCCTGGATGAATGGCTACACCTTC. Translation gives CASSPQQGSWMNGYTF.

This clonotype was seen ten or more times. V usage is TRBV5-6 and J usage is TRBJ1-2; no definite D call. This CDR3 has 13 amino acids. Trimming removed 2 bases at V and 2 bases at J, with 7 bases between. Per germline, CDR1 SGHDT and CDR2 YYEEEE. The CDR3 is CASSLSQNYGYTF. The CDR3 region has the DNA TGTGCCAGCAGCTTATCACAGAACTATGGCTACACCTTC.